These T cell receptor beta chains were read from a single sample in a study of T cell responses to AZD1222 COVID-19 vaccine. TCRdb keeps only in-frame clones here, not all; method: immunoSEQ multiplex PCR. Among 150,000 to 180,000 clones listed, around 90% were seen once. The sample consisted of peripheral blood, taken on day 0 of AZD1222 vaccination. Source of these receptors: an adult in good health. Each CDR3 is given with its conserved first and last residue. D genes are given only for firm matches. The size field is filled for only some rows; it gives once, few, many or a size class.

clone_size	v_call	d_call	j_call	cdr3_nt	cdr3_aa
.	TRBV7-8	.	TRBJ1-3	TGTGCCAGCAGCTTATTAAGCTTCACCCCTGGAAACACCATATATTTT	CASSLLSFTPGNTIYF
.	TRBV4-2	TRBD1	TRBJ1-3	TGTGCCAGCAGCCAACTGCAAAACAGGGGTAGGCCTGGAAACACCATATATTTT	CASSQLQNRGRPGNTIYF
.	TRBV19	TRBD1	TRBJ1-1	TGTGCCAGTAGTGGAACAGGGGCGGCCCCTGAAGCTTTCTTT	CASSGTGAAPEAFF
.	TRBV11-2	.	TRBJ2-4	TGTGCCAGCAGCTTAGGCTGGATTCAGTACTTC	CASSLGWIQYF
.	TRBV18	.	TRBJ1-2	TGTGCCAGCTCACGTTCGGACAGCGCTAACTATGGCTACACCTTC	CASSRSDSANYGYTF
.	TRBV19	.	TRBJ1-5	TGTGCCAGTAGTATCAACGGAATCAATCAGCCCCAGCATTTT	CASSINGINQPQHF
.	TRBV9	.	TRBJ2-7	TGTGCCAGCAGCTCTCACCCACAGGCCTACGAGCAGTACTTC	CASSSHPQAYEQYF
.	TRBV19	.	TRBJ2-1	TGTGCCAGTAGTATAGTGGGAAGCGGTGCCTACAATGAGCAGTTCTTC	CASSIVGSGAYNEQFF
.	TRBV30	.	TRBJ2-5	TGTGCCTGGAGTGCGACAACTAGTTCCCAAGAGACCCAGTACTTC	CAWSATTSSQETQYF
.	TRBV4-3	.	TRBJ2-7	TGCGCCAGCAGCCAGGACGGATCCTACGGGCAGTACTTC	CASSQDGSYGQYF
.	TRBV3-1/TRBV3-2	.	TRBJ1-4	TGTGCCAGCAGCTCGACCACCCCAACTAATGAAAAACTGTTTTTT	CASSSTTPTNEKLFF
once	TRBV27	TRBD1	TRBJ1-2	TGTGCCAGCAGTGCTCGGACAGGGCGCTATGGCTACACCTTC	CASSARTGRYGYTF
.	TRBV9	.	TRBJ2-2	TGTGCCAGCAGCGTAGGGGTATCGCTGAAAGGGGTCGGGGAGCTGTTTTTT	CASSVGVSLKGVGELFF
.	TRBV5-6	.	TRBJ1-6	TGTGCCAGCAACCACCGACCGGAGGGGAATTCACCCCTCCACTTT	CASNHRPEGNSPLHF
once	TRBV15	.	TRBJ2-6	TGTGCCACCAGCAGAGGCCCCACTCTCTCTGGGGCCAACGTCCTGACTTTC	CATSRGPTLSGANVLTF
.	TRBV7-9	TRBD1	TRBJ1-2	TGTGCCAGCAGTACAGACAGGGAAACAGTCTATGGCTACACCTTC	CASSTDRETVYGYTF
.	TRBV2	.	TRBJ2-3	TGTGCCAGCAGTGAATGGGGCGGAAGCACAGATACGCAGTATTTT	CASSEWGGSTDTQYF
.	TRBV28	.	TRBJ1-1	TGTGCCAGCAGTTTAACCAGACGCAACACTGAAGCTTTCTTT	CASSLTRRNTEAFF
.	TRBV9	.	TRBJ1-2	TGTGCCAGCAGCGTTAATTACGAGGGATCTGGCTATGGCTACACCTTC	CASSVNYEGSGYGYTF
.	TRBV27	.	TRBJ2-7	TGTGCCAGCAGTTTTGAAGGGGATATATACGAGCAGTACTTC	CASSFEGDIYEQYF
.	TRBV5-1	.	TRBJ1-6	TGCGCCAGCAGCTTGGACGGTATCGGAATGGGCTCCTATAATTCACCCCTCCACTTT	CASSLDGIGMGSYNSPLHF
.	TRBV7-7	.	TRBJ2-1	TGTGCTAGCAGCCCGGCTCCAGGGTTCAACAATGAGCAGTTCTTC	CASSPAPGFNNEQFF
.	TRBV23-1	TRBD1	TRBJ1-1	TGCGCCAGCAGTCAATCGAGGGACAGGGAATCGACTGAAGCTTTCTTT	CASSQSRDRESTEAFF
.	TRBV11-3	.	TRBJ1-3	TGTGCCAGCAGCTTTAGGGCCTCTGGAAACACCATATATTTT	CASSFRASGNTIYF
.	TRBV7-2	.	TRBJ1-2	TGTGCCAGCAGCTCATCGGGATTCGGTGGCTACACCTTC	CASSSSGFGGYTF
.	TRBV29-1	.	TRBJ2-3	TGCAGCGTTGTGGACACAGATACGCAGTATTTT	CSVVDTDTQYF
.	TRBV7-3	TRBD2	TRBJ2-3	TGTGCCAGCAGCTCCACTAGCGGGAGGTGGTCAGATACGCAGTATTTT	CASSSTSGRWSDTQYF
.	TRBV11-3	.	TRBJ2-1	TGTGCCAGCAGCTTGGGGGGACAGCAATGGGATGAGCAGTTCTTC	CASSLGGQQWDEQFF
.	TRBV7-3	.	TRBJ2-3	TGTGCCAGCAGCTTAGGGCCACAGCCAGATACGCAGTATTTT	CASSLGPQPDTQYF
.	TRBV10-1	.	TRBJ1-3	TGCGCCAGCAGTTCCCAGGGCGCGGGAAACACCATATATTTT	CASSSQGAGNTIYF
.	TRBV11-2	.	TRBJ1-6	TGTGCCAGCAGCCCGGGACACCACTTCGCCAATAATTCACCCCTCCACTTT	CASSPGHHFANNSPLHF
.	TRBV7-3	.	TRBJ2-2	TGTGCCAGCAGCTTACGCCAGGGCTCCGGGGAGCTGTTTTTT	CASSLRQGSGELFF
.	TRBV19	TRBD1	TRBJ1-2	TGTGCCAGTAGTATTTGGGCGGCGGACAGGCCGGCCTATGGCTACACCTTC	CASSIWAADRPAYGYTF
.	TRBV10-3	TRBD1	TRBJ2-4	TGTGCCATCAGTGAGTCAGGGACAGACAGTGGCAAAAACATTCAGTACTTC	CAISESGTDSGKNIQYF
once	TRBV6-6	.	TRBJ1-4	TGTGCCAGCAGTTCCGGGGTTCGGGAAAAACTGTTTTTT	CASSSGVREKLFF
.	TRBV6-2/TRBV6-3	TRBD2	TRBJ2-1	TGTGCCAGCAGTAGCGGGGGGTTGGATGAGCAGTTCTTC	CASSSGGLDEQFF
once	TRBV24-1	TRBD1	TRBJ1-3	TGTGCCACCAGTGACTCAGGGACAGATGGAAACACCATATATTTT	CATSDSGTDGNTIYF
.	TRBV12-3/TRBV12-4	TRBD1	TRBJ2-7	TGTGCCAGCAGTTTAGGGGACAGGCCGTACTTC	CASSLGDRPYF
.	TRBV2	TRBD1	TRBJ1-2	TGTGCCAGCAGACCCGGACAGGGCGTGGGCTATGGCTACACCTTC	CASRPGQGVGYGYTF
.	TRBV6-6	TRBD2	TRBJ2-1	TGTGCCAGCAGTTTATCTAGCGGGTATAACAATGAGCAGTTCTTC	CASSLSSGYNNEQFF
.	TRBV6-5	TRBD2	TRBJ2-1	TGTGCCAGCAGTTACGCGGGAGGGAATGAGCAGTTCTTC	CASSYAGGNEQFF
once	TRBV3-1/TRBV3-2	.	TRBJ1-3	TGTGCCAGCAGCGTTTCCGGCGGAGCTGGAAACACCATATATTTT	CASSVSGGAGNTIYF
few	TRBV6-5	.	TRBJ2-6	TGTGCCAGCCATGCCTCTGGGGCCAACGTCCTGACTTTC	CASHASGANVLTF
.	TRBV4-3	.	TRBJ1-2	TGCGCCAGCAGCCAAGAGCTGGCTAACTATGGCTACACCTTC	CASSQELANYGYTF
.	TRBV25-1	.	TRBJ1-1	TGTGCCAGCAGCGCCGGAATGAACACTGAAGCTTTCTTT	CASSAGMNTEAFF
.	TRBV30	.	TRBJ2-3	TGTGCCTGGAGTGTAAGAACAGGGAGCACAGATACGCAGTATTTT	CAWSVRTGSTDTQYF
.	TRBV19	TRBD1	TRBJ1-4	TGTGCCAGTAGTCTAGGACAGGGAGAAAAACTGTTTTTT	CASSLGQGEKLFF
.	TRBV5-1	.	TRBJ2-3	TGCGCCAGCAGCCGGGTGGGTGGGGATACGCAGTATTTT	CASSRVGGDTQYF
.	TRBV29-1	.	TRBJ1-1	TGCAGCGTTGCCCGTCAGATTTCGAACACTGAAGCTTTCTTT	CSVARQISNTEAFF
few	TRBV6-2/TRBV6-3	.	TRBJ2-2	TGTGCCAGCAGTTACTTACCGGGCACCACCGGGGAGCTGTTTTTT	CASSYLPGTTGELFF
.	TRBV10-3	TRBD1	TRBJ2-2	TGTGCCATCAGGGACAGGGGGCGGGAGTACACCGGGGAGCTGTTTTTT	CAIRDRGREYTGELFF
.	TRBV6-2/TRBV6-3	TRBD1	TRBJ1-1	TGTGCCAGCAGTATACAGGGGTACACTGAAGCTTTCTTT	CASSIQGYTEAFF